The next 14 T cell receptor beta chains were all read from a single sample in a study of early T cells in non-severe SARS-CoV-2 infection. Each CDR3 protein gets one entry after TCRdb re-called the 5' RACE reads with MiXCR. The sample holds roughly 83,000 distinct CDR3 sequences, more than 9% seen once. The input for sequencing was whole blood, taken at baseline. The receptors were sampled from an adult who was a healthcare worker with PCR-confirmed SARS-CoV-2 infection or an uninfected control (not recorded which).

This clonotype was observed once. The rearrangement uses TRBV15 and TRBJ2-1; no clear D. The V gene lost 5 bases and the J gene lost 8 bases, with 13 bases spanning the gap. Germline V gene data show CDR1 as LNHNV and CDR2 as YYDKDF (reference sequence). There are 13 residues in the CDR3. The chain's CDR3 is CATSLAISDEQFF. The CDR3 DNA reads TGTGCCACCAGCCTGGCCATTTCAGATGAGCAGTTCTTC.

The gene calls are TRBV28 and TRBJ1-2; D unresolved. Germline V gene lookup returns CDR1 MDHEN and CDR2 SYDVKM. The CDR3 has 14 residues. V was cut by 2 bases and J by 4 bases, with 11 bases left in between. CDR3 region: CASSLDRGTYGYTF. The DNA for the CDR3 is TGTGCCAGCAGTTTAGATCGGGGAACCTATGGCTACACCTTC.

This chain joins TRBV28 and TRBJ2-7; D is perhaps TRBD2 (5 bases). The CDR3 is made up of 16 amino acids. Per the germline V gene, CDR1 is MDHEN and CDR2 is SYDVKM. Trimming cost V 5 bases and J 0 bases, with 17 bases left between them. In DNA form, the CDR3 reads TGTGCCAGCAGTAATGACGGACTCCAGAGCTCCTACGAGCAGTACTTC. Translation gives CASSNDGLQSSYEQYF.

This clonotype was counted a few times. This chain connects TRBV10-3 to TRBJ2-7, with D possibly TRBD1 on 6 matching bases. Trimming took 7 bases from V and 0 from J, leaving 13 bases between them. CDR1 is ENHRY and CDR2 is SYGVKD in the germline V gene. The CDR3 consists of 14 residues. The CDR3 nucleotides read TGTGCCATCACCAGGACAGTGAGCTCCTACGAGCAGTACTTC. Its translation is CAITRTVSSYEQYF.

The chain joins TRBV7-8 to TRBJ2-3, with D maybe TRBD1 (6 bases). The length of the CDR3 is 16 residues. Trimming shortened V by 3 bases and J by 2 bases, and 15 bases separated the two germline ends. Germline V lookup: CDR1 SGHVS, CDR2 FQNEAQ. The CDR3 region has the DNA TGTGCCAGCAGCTTCACAGGGTTTAGGGCCACAGATACGCAGTATTTT. As protein: CASSFTGFRATDTQYF.

The rearrangement joins TRBV5-1 to TRBJ1-1; the match to TRBD1 covers 8 bases. The length of the CDR3 is 16 residues. V was pared by 3 bases and J by 2 bases, with 9 bases of the junction left unmatched. The germline V gene encodes CDR1 SGHRS and CDR2 YFSETQ. CDR3: CASSWGTGSLNTEAFF. CDR3 coding DNA: TGCGCCAGCAGCTGGGGGACAGGTTCGCTTAACACTGAAGCTTTCTTT.

In nucleotides, the CDR3 is TGTGCCAGCAGCTTGGCAGGCAATAGCAATCAGCCCCAGCATTTT. Translating it yields CASSLAGNSNQPQHF. The chain has TRBV7-8 and TRBJ1-5; D is unclear. Germline CDR1 is SGHVS and CDR2 is FQNEAQ. Trimming took off 3 bases at V and 0 bases at J, with 9 bases between the two ends. This CDR3 contains 15 residues. Together with reference TRBV7-8 and TRBJ1-5, the CDR3 gives the full variable domain: GAGVSQSPRYKVAKRGQDVALRCDPISGHVSLFWYQQALGQGPEFLTYFQNEAQLDKSGLPSDRFFAERPEGSVSTLKIQRTQQEDSAVYLCASSLAGNSNQPQHFGDGTRLSIL.

This clonotype was detected only a few times. In DNA form, the CDR3 reads TGTGCCAGCAGTTTAGTTGGTACTAGCGGGTCCGTCGGGAATGAGCAGTTCTTC. Translating gives CASSLVGTSGSVGNEQFF. The chain couples TRBV27 to TRBJ2-1, with 9 nucleotides matching TRBD2. V dropped 2 bases and J dropped 7; count of bases not matched to a gene: 15. CDR1 is MNHEY, CDR2 SMNVEV, per germline (reference sequence). This CDR3 region has 18 residues.

This clonotype was seen only a few times. The genes are TRBV10-3 and TRBJ2-6, with TRBD1 matching over 9 bases. CDR3 length equals 19 residues. J lost 0 bases, V lost 4 bases, and 10 bases had no gene match. The germline CDR1 and CDR2 sequences are ENHRY and SYGVKD. CDR3 coding DNA: TGTGCCATCAGTGCGAAAGCTGGGACAGGGTCCTCTGGGGCCAACGTCCTGACTTTC. Protein sequence: CAISAKAGTGSSGANVLTF.

This clonotype has just a few counts. The rearrangement uses TRBV7-2 and TRBJ2-7, with D possibly TRBD1 on 6 matching bases. The germline V gene has CDR1 SGHTA and CDR2 FQGNSA. Trimming took off 5 bases at V and 3 bases at J, with 14 bases between the two ends. The CDR3 runs 14 residues. The CDR3 sequence: CASSPRTERYEQYF. Written as DNA, the CDR3 is TGTGCCAGCAGCCCCAGGACAGAACGCTACGAGCAGTACTTC.

This clonotype was seen repeatedly, ten times or more. CDR3 sequence reads: CSVGVLTGTGELFF. For the CDR3, the DNA is TGCAGCGTTGGGGTACTCACGGGCACCGGGGAGCTGTTTTTT. J is TRBJ2-2 and V is TRBV29-1; D is undetermined. The CDR3 has 14 amino acids. The V end was cut by 4 bases, the J end by 4 bases, with 13 bases between. Germline CDR1 and CDR2: SQVTM and ANQGSEA.

The rearrangement links TRBV7-6 to TRBJ2-1; the match to TRBD2 covers 10 bases. Germline loops: CDR1 SGHVS, CDR2 FNYEAQ. CDR3 length: 15 amino acids. With 5 bases clipped from V and 5 bases from J, the junction kept 6 bases outside the gene matches. This CDR3 is CASSLSGRGDNEQFF. In DNA form, the CDR3 reads TGTGCCAGCAGCCTAAGCGGGAGGGGGGACAATGAGCAGTTCTTC.

The chain couples TRBV20-1 to TRBJ2-7, with TRBD2 matching 11 bases. This CDR3 contains 14 residues. The V and J ends lost 6 bases and 3 bases, in that order; junction bases with no gene match: 7. CDR1 DFQATT and CDR2 SNEGSKA come from the germline V gene (reference sequence). The CDR3 here is CSATSGTSGYEQYF. The CDR3 region has the DNA TGCAGTGCAACATCCGGGACTAGCGGCTACGAGCAGTACTTC.

There are a few counts of this clonotype. The chain links TRBV10-3 to TRBJ2-3, with 8 positions matching TRBD1. Trimming took 5 bases from V and 2 from J; bases not matched to a gene: 3. This CDR3 comprises 14 residues. From germline, CDR1 is ENHRY and CDR2 SYGVKD. The CDR3 coding sequence is TGTGCCATCAGTCCGGGACAGGACACAGATACGCAGTATTTT. Protein product: CAISPGQDTDTQYF.